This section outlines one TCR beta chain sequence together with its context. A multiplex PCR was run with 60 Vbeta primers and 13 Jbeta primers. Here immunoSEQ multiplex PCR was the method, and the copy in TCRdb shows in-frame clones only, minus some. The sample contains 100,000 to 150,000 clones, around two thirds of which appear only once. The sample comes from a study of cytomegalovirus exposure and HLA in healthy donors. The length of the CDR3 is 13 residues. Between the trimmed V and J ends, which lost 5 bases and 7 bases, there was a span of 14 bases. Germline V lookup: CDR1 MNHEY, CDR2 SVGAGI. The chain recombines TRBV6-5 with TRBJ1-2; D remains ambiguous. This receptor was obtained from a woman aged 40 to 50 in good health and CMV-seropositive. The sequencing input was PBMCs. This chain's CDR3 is CASSQLLGGGYTF. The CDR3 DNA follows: TGTGCCAGCAGTCAACTGTTGGGAGGTGGCTACACCTTC.